This is a list of T cell receptor beta chains from one sample in a study of T-cell reconstitution after alpha-beta-depleted transplantation in children. TCRdb recomputed calls from the PCR reads with MiXCR, one row per CDR3 protein. The table lists around 410,000 distinct CDR3 sequences, around 9.9% of them singletons. This specimen consisted of PBMCs from the stem cell graft donor, obtained from the stem cell graft. Receptors originate from a human donor who donated a stem cell graft to a child with acute myeloid leukemia. Each CDR3 is given with its conserved first and last residue. A D gene is named only where the DNA matches it firmly. Size is omitted from some rows. Given values are once, few, many or a class for expanded clones.

CDR3 length | D gene | clone size | J gene | V gene | CDR3 protein | CDR3 DNA
14 | . | . | TRBJ2-7 | TRBV7-9 | CASSLRTTDYEQYF | TGTGCCAGCAGCTTACGGACTACAGACTACGAGCAGTACTTC
13 | TRBD2 | . | TRBJ2-1 | TRBV25-1 | CASRAGLHNEQFF | TGTGCCAGCAGAGCGGGGTTACACAATGAGCAGTTCTTC
11 | . | many | TRBJ1-1 | TRBV20-1 | CSARDQARAFF | TGCAGTGCTAGAGATCAGGCGAGAGCTTTCTTT
12 | . | . | TRBJ2-7 | TRBV10-3 | CAISDRGWEQYF | TGTGCCATCAGTGACAGGGGTTGGGAGCAGTACTTC
15 | . | . | TRBJ2-3 | TRBV5-1 | CASSSQGLETDTQYF | TGCGCCAGCAGCTCACAGGGTCTAGAGACAGATACGCAGTATTTT
14 | TRBD2 | few | TRBJ2-3 | TRBV20-1 | CSGSGGASTDTQYF | TGCAGTGGTTCGGGGGGGGCTAGCACAGATACGCAGTATTTT
13 | . | few | TRBJ2-5 | TRBV7-2 | CASSLSTLSNQYF | TGTGCCAGCAGCTTATCGACACTGTCCAACCAGTACTTC
13 | TRBD1 | . | TRBJ1-2 | TRBV20-1 | CSAKRGQVYGYTF | TGCAGTGCTAAGAGGGGGCAGGTCTATGGCTACACCTTC
12 | . | many | TRBJ2-3 | TRBV29-1 | CSVNPGTDTQYF | TGCAGCGTTAACCCTGGCACAGATACGCAGTATTTT
15 | . | few | TRBJ1-1 | TRBV6-5 | CASSYVGHLNTEAFF | TGTGCCAGCAGTTACGTGGGACATCTGAACACTGAAGCTTTCTTT
16 | . | . | TRBJ2-5 | TRBV7-6 | CASSRGQEMGGETQYF | TGTGCCAGCAGCAGAGGACAGGAGATGGGGGGAGAGACCCAGTACTTC
15 | . | . | TRBJ2-5 | TRBV6-1 | CASRAAGPGLLAQYF | TGTGCCAGCAGAGCAGCGGGCCCCGGGTTATTGGCCCAGTACTTC
15 | . | . | TRBJ2-1 | TRBV7-6 | CASSAGSSSHNEQFF | TGTGCCAGCAGCGCAGGGAGTAGTTCCCACAATGAGCAGTTCTTC
14 | . | few | TRBJ1-4 | TRBV20-1 | CSAPPGRRGEKLFF | TGCAGTGCACCCCCAGGCAGGAGGGGTGAAAAACTGTTTTTT
15 | . | . | TRBJ1-1 | TRBV25-1 | CASSESEDGNTEAFF | TGTGCCAGCAGTGAATCTGAAGACGGGAACACTGAAGCTTTCTTT
15 | . | few | TRBJ1-6 | TRBV7-2 | CASSLEQPNNSPLHF | TGTGCCAGCAGCTTAGAACAGCCCAATAATTCACCCCTCCACTTT
14 | . | many | TRBJ1-1 | TRBV5-1 | CASSSQGRNTEAFF | TGCGCCAGCTCGTCACAGGGCAGGAACACTGAAGCTTTCTTT
14 | . | . | TRBJ2-7 | TRBV18 | CASSRGTRPYEQYF | TGTGCCAGCTCACGCGGGACCCGTCCCTACGAGCAGTACTTC
17 | TRBD2 | . | TRBJ2-5 | TRBV6-5 | CASSYSPSGGQGETQYF | TGTGCCAGCAGTTACTCCCCTAGCGGGGGGCAGGGGGAGACCCAGTACTTC
16 | TRBD1 | . | TRBJ1-4 | TRBV9 | CASSAPLTGGNEKLFF | TGTGCCAGCAGCGCCCCTCTAACAGGGGGTAATGAAAAACTGTTTTTT
11 | . | . | TRBJ2-3 | TRBV7-9 | CASSSYHTQYF | TGTGCCAGCAGCTCGTATCATACGCAGTATTTT
17 | TRBD2 | . | TRBJ2-1 | TRBV6-1 | CASTLIAGTSSYNEQFF | TGTGCCAGCACGTTGATAGCGGGAACCTCCTCCTACAATGAGCAGTTCTTC
9 | . | few | TRBJ1-2 | TRBV18 | CASYYGYTF | TGTGCCAGCTACTATGGCTACACCTTC
13 | . | few | TRBJ2-5 | TRBV20-1 | CSARAGRQETQYF | TGCAGTGCTAGAGCGGGTCGACAAGAGACCCAGTACTTC
14 | . | few | TRBJ1-3 | TRBV6-5 | CASSYGVEGNTIYF | TGTGCCAGCAGTTACGGGGTGGAGGGAAACACCATATATTTT
17 | . | many | TRBJ1-2 | TRBV4-1 | CASSQDMGAPRDYGYTF | TGCGCCAGCAGCCAAGATATGGGGGCGCCTCGGGACTATGGCTACACCTTC
14 | . | few | TRBJ2-5 | TRBV7-9 | CASSFFTKQETQYF | TGTGCCAGCAGCTTTTTCACGAAGCAGGAGACCCAGTACTTC
13 | TRBD1 | many | TRBJ2-5 | TRBV20-1 | CSAPGTGVETQYF | TGCAGTGCACCCGGGACAGGGGTGGAGACCCAGTACTTC
13 | TRBD2 | . | TRBJ2-5 | TRBV10-2 | CASHRRGEETQYF | TGCGCCAGCCACCGACGGGGGGAAGAGACCCAGTACTTC
14 | . | few | TRBJ2-7 | TRBV4-2 | CASSQEADSYEQYF | TGTGCCAGCAGCCAAGAGGCGGACTCCTACGAGCAGTACTTC
13 | TRBD1 | . | TRBJ2-5 | TRBV5-4 | CASTVPGGETQYF | TGTGCCAGCACCGTTCCAGGGGGAGAGACCCAGTACTTC
13 | . | few | TRBJ2-3 | TRBV7-2 | CASSLDWTSTQYF | TGTGCCAGCAGCTTAGATTGGACTTCCACGCAGTATTTT
14 | . | . | TRBJ1-5 | TRBV6-1 | CASRRASGNQPQHF | TGTGCCAGCAGGCGGGCTTCGGGGAATCAGCCCCAGCATTTT
13 | . | few | TRBJ2-3 | TRBV9 | CASSGEYTDTQYF | TGTGCCAGCAGCGGGGAGTACACAGATACGCAGTATTTT
15 | . | . | TRBJ2-7 | TRBV19 | CASSRLVQGQFEQYF | TGTGCCAGTAGTAGGCTGGTTCAGGGCCAATTCGAGCAGTACTTC
14 | TRBD1 | many | TRBJ2-7 | TRBV20-1 | CSARLPGQGGEQYF | TGCAGTGCTAGGTTACCGGGACAGGGCGGCGAGCAGTACTTC
16 | . | . | TRBJ2-1 | TRBV5-1 | CASSFEFLGSYNEQFF | TGCGCCAGCAGCTTTGAATTTCTAGGCTCCTACAATGAGCAGTTCTTC
14 | . | . | TRBJ2-1 | TRBV12-5 | CASGPAGPYNEQFF | TGTGCTAGTGGTCCCGCGGGGCCCTACAATGAGCAGTTCTTC
15 | TRBD1 | few | TRBJ2-2 | TRBV4-2 | CASSPRDRATGELFF | TGTGCCAGCAGCCCCCGGGACAGGGCCACCGGGGAGCTGTTTTTT
13 | . | . | TRBJ1-6 | TRBV14 | CASSRTPTTPLHF | TGTGCCAGCAGCCGGACCCCCACAACACCCCTCCACTTT
14 | . | few | TRBJ1-1 | TRBV6-5 | CASSYQTESTEAFF | TGTGCCAGCAGCTACCAGACCGAGAGCACTGAAGCTTTCTTT
15 | . | many | TRBJ1-5 | TRBV27 | CASSPHRLRDQPQHF | TGTGCCAGCAGTCCACATCGTCTGAGGGATCAGCCCCAGCATTTT
13 | TRBD1 | few | TRBJ1-1 | TRBV20-1 | CSASSDRVPEAFF | TGCAGTGCTAGCAGCGACAGGGTTCCCGAAGCTTTCTTT